The clone carrying this TCR beta chain was found a few times. Antigen specificity is unknown. The sample is drawn from a study of OX40 agonist ivuxolimab in advanced cancers. Study-wide context: Among those enrolled, mean age was 60 years (range about 23 to 85) and 75% to 85% were male. Patients with prior anti-PD-1, anti-PD-L1 or anti-CTLA-4 therapy were eligible; 40% to 45% had some. Study-level findings and limits: With doses of 0.1-3.0 mg/kg, partial responders showed among the lowest clonal expansion. CD4+ and CD8+ blood T cells expanded clonally by week 6 at 0.1 to 3.0 mg/kg.

The CDR3 totals 16 residues. J lost 0 bases, V lost 7 bases, and 7 bases had no gene match. Germline V gives CDR1 SNHLY, CDR2 FYNNEI. Some clones are missing from TCRdb's copy, which holds only in-frame ones; the method was immunoSEQ multiplex PCR. The table lists tens of thousands of clones, approximately 89% of them singletons, with under 0.25% in the top ten. The receptor comes from an adult with an advanced solid tumor such as melanoma, head and neck, liver or kidney cancer. This rearrangement joins TRBV2 to TRBJ2-2, with 8 positions matching TRBD1. Sequencing was performed on CD4+ or CD8+ T cells sorted from blood, taken in a trial of the OX40 agonist ivuxolimab. The chain's CDR3 is CASNSGGSANTGELFF. The DNA for the CDR3 is TGTGCCAGCAATTCAGGGGGCTCGGCGAACACCGGGGAGCTGTTTTTT.